Shown below are 29 T cell receptor beta chains from a single sample sequenced in a study of cytomegalovirus exposure and HLA in healthy donors. PCR used 60 Vbeta primers and 13 Jbeta primers. Some clones are missing from TCRdb's copy, which holds only in-frame ones; the method was immunoSEQ multiplex PCR. The table includes approximately 170,000 clones, 60% to 85% detected once. The sample consisted of PBMCs. The receptors derive from a woman aged 40 to 50 in good health and CMV-seropositive.

The chain couples TRBV10-1 to TRBJ2-7; D is possibly TRBD1 (5 bases). The CDR3 extends over 12 amino acids. V lost 2 bases and J 4 bases, leaving 6 bases between the germline ends. Germline CDR1 and CDR2: WNHNN and SYGVQD (reference sequence). CDR3 in DNA: TGCGCCAGCAGTGAGGACAGATACGAGCAGTACTTC. It specifies CASSEDRYEQYF.

The chain couples TRBV12-5 to TRBJ2-1; 7 nucleotides align to TRBD2. The CDR3 totals 13 residues. The germline V gene encodes CDR1 LGHNT and CDR2 FRNRAP. V lost 5 bases to trimming and J lost 4 bases; unmatched junction nucleotides: 2. CDR3 in DNA: TGTGCTAGTGGTGGGAGGGTGTACAATGAGCAGTTCTTC. This encodes CASGGRVYNEQFF.

The J gene is TRBJ2-1, the V gene TRBV4-3, with TRBD1 as a possible D gene (5 bases). The CDR3 runs to 16 residues. Trimming shortened V by 0 bases and J by 2 bases, and 11 bases separated the two germline ends. The germline CDR1 and CDR2 sequences are LGHNA and YSLEER. The CDR3 reads CASSQDRAGTYNEQFF. CDR3 nucleotide sequence: TGCGCCAGCAGCCAAGATAGGGCAGGGACCTACAATGAGCAGTTCTTC.

The CDR3 nucleotides read TGTGCCAGCAGTTACTCGGAGACAGGGTCGGGGCAGTACTTC. Encoded protein: CASSYSETGSGQYF. This chain links TRBV6-6 with TRBJ2-7; 7 bases match TRBD1. The CDR3 sequence is 14 residues long. Germline CDR1 is MNHNY and CDR2 is SVGAGI (reference sequence). V shed 0 bases, J shed 9 bases, and the junction held 8 bases outside the gene matches.

The chain recombines TRBV4-1 with TRBJ2-1, with D tentatively TRBD1 (5 bases). The CDR3 covers 14 residues. The V end lost 0 bases, the J end lost 9 bases, and 12 bases lay between the germline ends. Germline CDR1 reads MGHRA; CDR2 reads YSYEKL. In nucleotides, the CDR3 is TGCGCCAGCAGCCAAGATTGGTCCAGGGTTGAGCAGTTCTTC. This sequence encodes CASSQDWSRVEQFF.

A note on this clone: A junction end diverges from the germline sequence, so it may reflect a read error. The chain employs TRBV2 and TRBJ1-2, with TRBD1 matching over 10 bases. Germline CDR1 SNHLY, CDR2 FYNNEI. The CDR3 runs to 15 residues. This CDR3 reads CAGSRDRGRNYGYTF. The CDR3 region has the DNA TGTGCCGGCAGTCGTGACAGGGGGCGAAACTATGGCTACACCTTC.

The chain is built from TRBV6-6 and TRBJ1-2; tentatively, D is TRBD1 (6 bases). This CDR3 region has 14 residues. CDR1 MNHNY and CDR2 SVGAGI come from the germline V gene (reference sequence). The V end was cut by 2 bases, the J end by 9 bases, with 16 bases between. This CDR3 reads CASSYDGRGVSYTF. The CDR3 nucleotides read TGTGCCAGCAGTTACGATGGCAGGGGAGTGAGCTACACCTTC.

This chain joins TRBV7-2 and TRBJ2-3; D might be TRBD2 (6 bases). The CDR3 runs 14 residues. Germline CDR1 is SGHTA and CDR2 is FQGNSA. V lost 3 bases and J lost 6, with 13 bases in between. CDR3 amino acids: CASSLDSGTDTQYF. The CDR3 DNA sequence: TGTGCCAGCAGCTTGGATAGCGGTACCGATACGCAGTATTTT.

The chain combines TRBV5-4 with TRBJ1-6, with no clear D. The V gene lost 0 bases and the J gene lost 10 bases, with 14 bases spanning the gap. The germline V gene has CDR1 SGHNT and CDR2 YYREEE (reference sequence). The CDR3 spans 15 residues. CDR3 sequence: CASSLGGSGISPLHF. CDR3 bases: TGTGCCAGCAGCTTGGGGGGTTCGGGGATCTCACCCCTCCACTTT.

The chain couples TRBV5-1 to TRBJ2-3, with 8 nucleotides matching TRBD1. Germline loops: CDR1 SGHRS, CDR2 YFSETQ. After removal of 4 bases from V and 3 bases from J, the junction contained 4 bases not matched to a gene. The CDR3 extends over 14 amino acids. Here the CDR3 DNA reads TGCGCCAGCAGCCCTGGACAGGGAACAGATACGCAGTATTTT. Its protein is CASSPGQGTDTQYF. Full variable domain (outside the CDR3, taken from reference TRBV5-1 and TRBJ2-3): KAGVTQTPRYLIKTRGQQVTLSCSPISGHRSVSWYQQTPGQGLQFLFEYFSETQRNKGNFPGRFSGRQFSNSRSEMNVSTLELGDSALYLCASSPGQGTDTQYFGPGTRLTVL.

The chain combines TRBV7-9 with TRBJ1-2, with 9 bases aligning to TRBD1. The CDR3 spans 15 residues. V lost 1 base to trimming and J lost 8 bases; unmatched junction nucleotides: 8. Germline CDR1 and CDR2: SEHNR and FQNEAQ (reference sequence). In DNA, the CDR3 is TGTGCCAGCAGCTTAGGGCCCAGGACAGGGGCGGGCTACACCTTC. As protein: CASSLGPRTGAGYTF.

The J gene is TRBJ1-2, the V gene TRBV2; 8 bases fit TRBD1. CDR1 SNHLY and CDR2 FYNNEI come from the germline V gene. The CDR3 covers 13 residues. The V gene end was trimmed by 7 bases and the J gene end by 3 bases; junction bases not matched to a gene: 4. This CDR3 reads CASIVDRDYGYTF. In DNA form, the CDR3 reads TGTGCCAGCATTGTGGACAGGGACTATGGCTACACCTTC.

The rearrangement joins TRBV7-6 to TRBJ1-1; 8 nucleotides match TRBD1. CDR3 length: 15 residues. Germline assignment: CDR1 SGHVS and CDR2 FNYEAQ. V shed 4 bases, J shed 5 bases, and the junction held 9 bases outside the gene matches. CDR3 protein: CASSSNADRGTEAFF. As DNA, the CDR3 is TGTGCCAGCAGCTCGAACGCAGACAGGGGAACTGAAGCTTTCTTT.

The chain is built from TRBV14 and TRBJ2-3, with no clear D. The CDR3 is made up of 15 amino acids. The germline V gene encodes CDR1 SGHDN and CDR2 FVKESK. V was pared by 3 bases and J by 2 bases, with 12 bases between. CDR3 bases: TGTGCCAGCAGCCATGGAAAAGCGTACACAGATACGCAGTATTTT. Amino acid sequence: CASSHGKAYTDTQYF.

The gene calls are TRBV7-2 and TRBJ2-3; 7 nucleotides match TRBD2. CDR1 and CDR2 from the germline V gene are SGHTA and FQGNSA. Trimming cost V 5 bases and J 5 bases; bases outside gene matches: 16. This CDR3 contains 17 residues. The CDR3 sequence: CASSEGGGGSFQDTQYF. CDR3 in DNA: TGTGCCAGCAGCGAGGGAGGCGGGGGAAGCTTTCAAGATACGCAGTATTTT.

This chain uses TRBV10-1 with TRBJ1-3; TRBD1 aligns across 10 bases. Germline assignment: CDR1 WNHNN and CDR2 SYGVQD (reference sequence). The V segment lost 6 bases and the J segment 0 bases; nucleotides outside the gene matches: 11. The CDR3 consists of 18 residues. In DNA form, the CDR3 reads TGCGCCAGCAGCCAAGGACAGGGGGAATTCCCCTCTGGAAACACCATATATTTT. Protein sequence: CASSQGQGEFPSGNTIYF.

The V call is TRBV9, the J call TRBJ1-2; maybe TRBD1 (6 bases). CDR1 and CDR2 (germline): SGDLS, YYNGEE. CDR3 length equals 12 residues. The V end was cut by 4 bases, the J end by 5 bases, with 9 bases between. The CDR3: CASSTTGYGYTF. DNA for the CDR3: TGTGCCAGCAGCACAACAGGGTATGGCTACACCTTC.

The chain joins TRBV18 to TRBJ2-7; D unclear. Germline V gene sequence: CDR1 KGHSH, CDR2 LQKENI. Trimming cost V 3 bases and J 1 base, with 7 bases left between them. The CDR3 runs 13 residues. The CDR3 bases are TGTGCCAGCTCACCGGCCGAATCCTACGAGCAGTACTTC. This encodes CASSPAESYEQYF.

This clone has only one observation. The chain links TRBV6-6 to TRBJ2-1; 7 bases agree with TRBD2. Germline values: CDR1 MNHNY, CDR2 SVGAGI (reference sequence). V was clipped by 7 bases and J by 8 bases; unmatched bases: 11. This CDR3 has 14 amino acids. CDR3 sequence (DNA): TGTGCCAGCAAGAGGGAGGGAACGGGGGATGAGCAGTTCTTC. Encoded protein: CASKREGTGDEQFF.

V is TRBV7-2 and J is TRBJ2-3, with a tentative D call TRBD2 (7 bases). CDR1 SGHTA and CDR2 FQGNSA come from the germline V gene. With 4 bases removed from V and 3 bases from J, the gap between germline ends came to 11 bases. The CDR3 extends over 14 amino acids. DNA of the CDR3: TGTGCCAGCAGCTACGGGGGGCTGACAGATACGCAGTATTTT. This sequence encodes CASSYGGLTDTQYF.

The chain links TRBV7-2 to TRBJ2-5; no reliable D call. Germline-derived CDR1 and CDR2 are SGHTA and FQGNSA. The CDR3 length is 13 residues. V was pared by 4 bases and J by 7 bases, with 13 bases between. The CDR3 nucleotides read TGTGCCAGCAGCTCTGATCTAGTAGGGACCCAGTACTTC. It codes for CASSSDLVGTQYF.

This clone was seen once. The chain carries TRBV28 and TRBJ2-1, with 9 nucleotides matching TRBD2. The CDR3 sequence is 16 residues long. V gave up 0 bases and J gave up 8 bases; unmatched junction bases: 8. Germline V gene data show CDR1 as MDHEN and CDR2 as SYDVKM. The CDR3 bases are TGTGCCAGCAGTTTATGGTCTAGCGGGGCGAGGGATGAGCAGTTCTTC. Translating gives CASSLWSSGARDEQFF.

The V and J genes are TRBV19 and TRBJ1-2; D might be TRBD1 (6 bases). The CDR3 extends over 14 amino acids. CDR1 is LNHDA, CDR2 SQIVND, per germline (reference sequence). V gave up 5 bases and J gave up 6 bases, with 16 bases separating them. CDR3 loop: CASSPDRALNGYTF. The CDR3 DNA reads TGTGCCAGTAGTCCGGACAGAGCCCTTAATGGCTACACCTTC. Using reference TRBV19 and TRBJ1-2 for the parts outside the CDR3, the full variable domain is DGGITQSPKYLFRKEGQNVTLSCEQNLNHDAMYWYRQDPGQGLRLIYYSQIVNDFQKGDIAEGYSVSREKKESFPLTVTSAQKNPTAFYLCASSPDRALNGYTFGSGTRLTVV.

CDR3 amino acids: CASSLGREDTQYF. The DNA for the CDR3 is TGTGCCAGCAGTTTAGGCAGGGAAGATACGCAGTATTTT. The chain has TRBV28 and TRBJ2-3; D perhaps matches TRBD1 (5 bases). V lost 2 bases to trimming and J lost 5 bases, with 8 bases between them. Germline CDR1 reads MDHEN; CDR2 reads SYDVKM. The CDR3 has 13 amino acids.

This chain joins TRBV27 and TRBJ2-1; no firm D call. Trimming stripped 6 bases from V and 5 bases from J, with 11 bases between. Germline V gene lookup returns CDR1 MNHEY and CDR2 SMNVEV (reference sequence). The CDR3 runs to 13 residues. The DNA for the CDR3 is TGTGCCAGCAGCCCCGTTTCTAACAATGAGCAGTTCTTC. Translation gives CASSPVSNNEQFF.

The V call is TRBV30, the J call TRBJ1-1, with D hard to call. CDR1 GTSNPN and CDR2 SVGIG come from the germline V gene (reference sequence). CDR3 length equals 12 residues. The ends were cut back, 5 bases at V and 3 bases at J, with 10 bases in the middle. CDR3 in DNA: TGTGCCTGGGCGGAGGTAGACACTGAAGCTTTCTTT. This sequence encodes CAWAEVDTEAFF.

The chain carries TRBV7-9 and TRBJ2-5; 10 bases agree with TRBD1. Germline V CDR1 and CDR2: SEHNR, FQNEAQ (reference sequence). Trimming at V came to 7 bases and at J to 5 bases, leaving 16 bases not matched to a gene. The CDR3 is 17 residues long. The CDR3 region is CASTLAQTGGGGETQYF. CDR3 nucleotides: TGTGCCAGCACGCTCGCTCAGACAGGGGGCGGAGGGGAGACCCAGTACTTC.

This chain uses TRBV29-1 with TRBJ1-1; possibly TRBD1 for D (5 bases). CDR1 and CDR2 from the germline V gene are SQVTM and ANQGSEA. The CDR3 is 12 residues long. Trimming pared 4 bases from V and 5 bases from J, leaving 11 bases between. CDR3 in amino acids: CSVVGRATEAFF. The DNA for the CDR3 is TGCAGCGTTGTCGGCAGGGCTACTGAAGCTTTCTTT.

The chain couples TRBV25-1 to TRBJ1-1, with a tentative D call TRBD1 (6 bases). V was cut by 4 bases and J by 0 bases, with 9 bases left in between. CDR1 and CDR2 (germline): MGHDK, SYGVNS. This CDR3 spans 14 amino acids. This CDR3 is CASSGTVVNTEAFF. CDR3 bases: TGTGCCAGCAGTGGGACAGTGGTGAACACTGAAGCTTTCTTT. The full variable domain, with the rest looked up from reference TRBV25-1 and TRBJ1-1, is EADIYQTPRYLVIGTGKKITLECSQTMGHDKMYWYQQDPGMELHLIHYSYGVNSTEKGDLSSESTVSRIRTEHFPLTLESARPSHTSQYLCASSGTVVNTEAFFGQGTRLTVV.